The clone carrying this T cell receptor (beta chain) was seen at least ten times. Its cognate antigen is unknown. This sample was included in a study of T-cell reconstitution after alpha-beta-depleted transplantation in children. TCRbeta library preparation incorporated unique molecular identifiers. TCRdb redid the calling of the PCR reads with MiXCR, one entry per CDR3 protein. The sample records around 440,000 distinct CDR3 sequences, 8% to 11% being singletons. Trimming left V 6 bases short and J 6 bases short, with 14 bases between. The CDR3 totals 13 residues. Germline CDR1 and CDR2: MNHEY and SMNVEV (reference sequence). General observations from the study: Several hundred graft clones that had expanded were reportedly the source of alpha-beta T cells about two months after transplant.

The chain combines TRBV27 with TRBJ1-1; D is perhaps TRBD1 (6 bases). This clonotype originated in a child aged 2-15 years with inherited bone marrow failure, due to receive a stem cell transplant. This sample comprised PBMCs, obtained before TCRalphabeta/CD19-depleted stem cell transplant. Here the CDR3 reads CASRGTGFAEAFF. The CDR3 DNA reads TGTGCCAGCAGGGGAACAGGGTTCGCTGAAGCTTTCTTT.